This record covers a single T cell receptor (beta chain). The sample is drawn from a study of patients and donors after allogeneic stem cell transplantation. The CDR3 contains 11 residues. Germline CDR1 is MNHEY and CDR2 is SVGAGI. Trimming pared 6 bases from V and 3 bases from J, leaving 5 bases between. TCRdb re-called the RT-PCR reads through MiXCR, storing one row per CDR3 protein. The sample gives about a million distinct CDR3 sequences, roughly 18% of which show up once; 5% to 6.5% is in the top ten. The specimen was blood, either unsorted or a sorted T cell fraction (not recorded which). This chain joins TRBV6-5 and TRBJ1-1; no clear D. The clonotype originates from a human donor who was either an allogeneic HSCT recipient or a stem cell or donor lymphocyte infusion donor (not recorded which). It is not recorded whose cells these are; they may come from a transplant donor. CDR3 DNA sequence: TGTGCCAGCAGAGCTTACACTGAAGCTTTCTTT. This sequence encodes CASRAYTEAFF.